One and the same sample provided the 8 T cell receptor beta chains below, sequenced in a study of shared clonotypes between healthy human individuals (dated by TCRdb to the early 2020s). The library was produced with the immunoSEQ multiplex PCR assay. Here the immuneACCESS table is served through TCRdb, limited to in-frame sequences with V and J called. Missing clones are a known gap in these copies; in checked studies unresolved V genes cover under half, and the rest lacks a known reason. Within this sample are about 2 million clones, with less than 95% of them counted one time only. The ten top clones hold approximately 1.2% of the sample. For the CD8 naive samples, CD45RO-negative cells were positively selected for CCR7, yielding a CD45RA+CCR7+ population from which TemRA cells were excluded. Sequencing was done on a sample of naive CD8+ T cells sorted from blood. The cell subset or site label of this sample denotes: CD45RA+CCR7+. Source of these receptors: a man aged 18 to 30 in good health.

The CDR3 is CASSRADYEQYF. The DNA for the CDR3 is TGTGCCAGCAGTAGGGCAGACTACGAGCAGTACTTC. The rearrangement joins TRBV2 to TRBJ2-7; no clear D. The CDR3 has 12 amino acids. The germline V gene encodes CDR1 SNHLY and CDR2 FYNNEI. V was pared by 5 bases and J by 3 bases, with 8 bases between.

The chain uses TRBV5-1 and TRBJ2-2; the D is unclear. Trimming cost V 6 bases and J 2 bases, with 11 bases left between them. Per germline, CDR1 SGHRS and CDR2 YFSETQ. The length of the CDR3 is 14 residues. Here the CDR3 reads CASTWADNTGELFF. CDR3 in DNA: TGCGCCAGCACTTGGGCGGACAACACCGGGGAGCTGTTTTTT.

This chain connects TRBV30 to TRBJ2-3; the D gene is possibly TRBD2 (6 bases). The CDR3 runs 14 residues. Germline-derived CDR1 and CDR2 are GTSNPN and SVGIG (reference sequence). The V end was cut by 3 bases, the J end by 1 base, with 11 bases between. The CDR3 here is CAWRGIAGTDTQYF. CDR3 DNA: TGTGCCTGGAGAGGGATAGCGGGCACAGATACGCAGTATTTT.

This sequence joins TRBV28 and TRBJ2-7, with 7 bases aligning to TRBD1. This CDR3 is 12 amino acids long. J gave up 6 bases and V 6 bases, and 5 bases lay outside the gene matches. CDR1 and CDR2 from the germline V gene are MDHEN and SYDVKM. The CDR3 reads CASSLTGVEQYF. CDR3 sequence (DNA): TGTGCCAGCAGCCTTACAGGGGTCGAGCAGTACTTC.

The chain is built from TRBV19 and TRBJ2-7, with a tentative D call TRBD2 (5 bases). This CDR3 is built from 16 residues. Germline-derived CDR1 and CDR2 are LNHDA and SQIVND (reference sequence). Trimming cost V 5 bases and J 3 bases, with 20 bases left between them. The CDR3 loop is CASSPSRAPGFYEQYF. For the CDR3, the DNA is TGTGCCAGTAGTCCGTCGAGGGCCCCGGGATTCTACGAGCAGTACTTC.

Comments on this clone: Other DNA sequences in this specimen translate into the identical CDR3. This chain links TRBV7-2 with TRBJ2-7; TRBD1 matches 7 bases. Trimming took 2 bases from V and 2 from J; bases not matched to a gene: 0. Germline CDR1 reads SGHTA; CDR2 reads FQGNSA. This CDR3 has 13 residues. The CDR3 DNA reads TGTGCCAGCAGCTTAAGGGGGCCCTACGAGCAGTACTTC. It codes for CASSLRGPYEQYF.

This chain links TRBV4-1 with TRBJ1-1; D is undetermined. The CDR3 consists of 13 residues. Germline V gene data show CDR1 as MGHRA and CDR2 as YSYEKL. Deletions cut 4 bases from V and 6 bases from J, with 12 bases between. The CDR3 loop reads CASSPQVTAEAFF. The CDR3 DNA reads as TGCGCCAGCAGCCCCCAGGTAACTGCTGAAGCTTTCTTT.

The DNA for the CDR3 is TGTGCCAGCGGCCTTATTGGCGGGGAGCTGTTTTTT. It translates to CASGLIGGELFF. The chain links TRBV27 to TRBJ2-2; D is unresolved. V dropped 8 bases and J dropped 7 bases, with 11 bases sitting between them. The CDR3 has 12 amino acids. In germline, CDR1 is MNHEY, CDR2 SMNVEV (reference sequence).